This T cell receptor beta chain was identified in a study of blood T cell repertoires in COVID-19 (dated by TCRdb to the early 2020s). Turning to the overall study: The collaborator samples originated in the United States, Italy and Spain and spanned the acute and convalescent phases of COVID-19. Subjects who had been exposed to COVID-19, were actively infected with it, or had recovered from it provided the deeply sampled blood TCRbeta repertoires that made up the dataset. The repertoires were released in a freely available public database meant as a resource for research on the immune response to SARS-CoV-2. The prospective study material was composed of cDNA or gDNA derived from T cells, B-cell-depleted T cells, or PBMCs. Samples came from the ongoing ImmuneRACE study (first 160 participants) plus 1,254 subjects from 6 global collaborators. Nearly every sample came with metadata listing a de-identified subject ID, COVID-19 status, age in years and sex. Where available, HLA class I and class II types were obtained from metadata supplied by the sample provider rather than from assay-based typing. Beyond this particular receptor, the publication reports: Clinical and demographic metadata were provided uncurated, with the amount varying by source and participant.

In Seattle, one collaborating source enrolled patients while the infection was active and tracked those patients longitudinally over the course of disease. The collaborating institutions used their own protocols to collect whole blood in K2EDTA tubes. For TCRbeta analysis, collaborator samples were shipped as frozen whole blood, as isolated PBMCs, or as DNA extracted from either sample type. TCRbeta CDR3 regions were amplified from genomic DNA by means of the immunoSEQ Assay, a bias-controlled multiplex PCR. The original pipeline was this. The number of nucleated cells in each sample was estimated from the amplification of reference gene primers within the assay. To quantify the absolute abundance of each unique TCRbeta CDR3 rearrangement, sequence reads were collapsed and filtered. For each sample, productive Simpson clonality was calculated as the square root of Simpson's diversity index across productive rearrangements. TCRdb took over this immuneACCESS table, retaining in-frame rearrangements with V and J assigned. Such tables are incomplete; in checked studies, under half of the missing clones stem from an unresolved V gene, and the remainder is unexplained. Clonal size and the V and J genes are those of that table, whereas D and trimming came from the DNA. Within this sample are 150,000 to 200,000 clones, with roughly 79% of them counted one time only. The ten biggest clones cover approximately 10% of the sample.

Including the terminal cysteine and phenylalanine, the CDR3 comprises 13 residues. The entry retains the CDR3 DNA only, 39 bases that are in frame from base 1. From a lookup of the germline V gene (reference sequence), CDR1 and CDR2 are SEHNR and FQNEAQ. V drops 1 base and J drops 6 bases, leaving 9 bases in between. Note on this clone: Its antigen is still unknown. Base qualities are not recorded, but no much larger clone differs from it by a single base.

The clonotype originates from a woman in her thirties or forties with COVID-19, enrolled during active disease. The sequence joins TRBV7-9 to TRBJ1-2; the D gene is perhaps TRBD1, on 6 matching bases. What was sequenced was peripheral blood. This receptor has the CDR3 CASSLGQVDGYTF. The DNA sequence reads TGTGCCAGCAGCTTAGGACAGGTTGATGGCTACACCTTC.